The present entry profiles one TCR beta chain with its context. It was with a sample-barcoded 5' primer and a J-beta primer mix that a second PCR of roughly 7 to 12 cycles was run. TCRdb itself ran the 5' RACE reads through MiXCR, one entry per CDR3 protein. The sample shows about 1.4 million distinct CDR3 sequences, roughly 59% of them seen only once. The sample belongs to a study of blood T cells in healthy people across ages. For the study at large: When template switching was applied, about one barcoded beta molecule was captured per two T cells.

The amount of total RNA extracted per sample was at least 5.5 micrograms. Input material: blood. This TCR derives from a man younger than 35 in good health.

The CDR3 region has the DNA TGTGCCAGCAGCCGAACCGGGACAGAGTACGAGCAGTACTTC. Amino acids: CASSRTGTEYEQYF. The gene calls are TRBV4-2 and TRBJ2-7, with 7 bases identical to TRBD1. Germline CDR1 LGHNA, CDR2 YNFKEQ. J gave up 4 bases and V 4 bases, and 7 bases lay outside the gene matches. This CDR3 region has 14 residues.